This entry lists 30 T cell receptor beta chains sequenced from one sample in a study of CD8+CD57+ T cells in acquired aplastic anemia. CDR3 and TCR beta VDJ profiling relied on a genomic DNA template. TCRdb itself ran the reads through MiXCR, one entry per CDR3 protein. The sample has around 430,000 distinct CDR3 sequences, 25% to 40% seen once. It was patients with CD8+CD57+ cell expansion by flow cytometry who were chosen for sequencing. The sequenced material came from sorted CD4+, CD8+, or CD8+CD57+ T cells (not recorded which) from PBMCs. Receptor source: a human donor with aplastic anemia.

This clonotype was detected ten times or more. The rearrangement uses TRBV7-3 and TRBJ2-5; D could derive from TRBD1 or TRBD2 (5 bases each). The germline V gene has CDR1 SGHTA and CDR2 FQGTGA. Trimming removed 2 bases from V and 5 bases from J, with 9 bases in between. This CDR3 spans 13 amino acids. The CDR3 DNA sequence: TGTGCCAGCAGCTTAGGGGGTTCTGAGACCCAGTACTTC. Translation gives CASSLGGSETQYF.

For this clonotype: This may arise from a read error, as a much more abundant clone is one base away. J is TRBJ2-3 and V is TRBV7-6; D call uncertain. Germline V gene lookup returns CDR1 SGHVS and CDR2 FNYEAQ. The CDR3 totals 15 residues. The CDR3 reads CASGLGSSSTDTQYF. CDR3 DNA: TGTGCCAGCGGCTTAGGAAGTTCTAGCACAGATACGCAGTATTTT.

The chain has TRBV19 and TRBJ1-2; a weak D match, TRBD1 (6 bases). The CDR3 has 13 amino acids. Trimming removed 7 bases at V and 4 bases at J, with 13 bases between. Germline CDR1 is LNHDA and CDR2 is SQIVND (reference sequence). CDR3 loop: CASKGEVRYGYTF. In nucleotides, the CDR3 is TGTGCCAGTAAGGGGGAAGTTCGCTATGGCTACACCTTC. Looking up the rest from reference TRBV19 and TRBJ1-2 gives the full variable domain: DGGITQSPKYLFRKEGQNVTLSCEQNLNHDAMYWYRQDPGQGLRLIYYSQIVNDFQKGDIAEGYSVSREKKESFPLTVTSAQKNPTAFYLCASKGEVRYGYTFGSGTRLTVV.

Regarding this clonotype: Compared with germline, one end of the junction differs, possibly owing to a read error. The chain carries TRBV6-2 or TRBV6-3 and TRBJ1-1; D not resolved. CDR3 length: 15 amino acids. Germline V CDR1 and CDR2: MNHEY, SVGEGT. CDR3 sequence reads: CASGYSSGMATEAFF. The CDR3 DNA follows: TGTGCCAGCGGTTACTCGTCGGGGATGGCCACTGAAGCTTTCTTT.

The rearrangement uses TRBV7-3 and TRBJ2-1; D might be TRBD1 (6 bases). From germline, CDR1 is SGHTA and CDR2 FQGTGA. CDR3 length: 15 amino acids. V lost 3 bases and J 0 bases, leaving 9 bases between the germline ends. The CDR3 bases are TGTGCCAGCAGCTTCAACAGGGTCTCCTACAATGAGCAGTTCTTC. Protein sequence: CASSFNRVSYNEQFF.

This clonotype came up a few times. The V gene is TRBV11-2, the J gene TRBJ2-7, with D unresolved. The CDR3 loop spans 13 amino acids. V lost 1 base to trimming and J lost 6 bases, with 10 bases between them. Germline values: CDR1 SGHAT, CDR2 FQNNGV. CDR3 amino acids: CASSLGREAEQYF. Here the CDR3 DNA reads TGTGCCAGCAGCTTAGGTAGGGAAGCCGAGCAGTACTTC.

This rearrangement joins TRBV4-1 to TRBJ2-7, with 9 bases matching TRBD1. V gave up 4 bases and J gave up 2 bases; unmatched junction bases: 12. The V gene's germline CDR1 is MGHRA and CDR2 YSYEKL. This CDR3 is built from 17 residues. The CDR3 spells CASSLILGQGTPYEQYF. The CDR3 DNA sequence: TGCGCCAGCAGCCTTATACTCGGACAGGGGACGCCCTACGAGCAGTACTTC.

This clonotype appeared many times. The V and J genes are TRBV4-2 and TRBJ2-7, with TRBD1 identical over 8 bases. There are 14 residues in the CDR3. CDR1 is LGHNA, CDR2 YNFKEQ, per germline. The ends lost 3 bases at V and 5 bases at J; junction bases unmatched: 6. CDR3 DNA sequence: TGTGCCAGCAGCCAGGTGGACAGGGTCCACGAGCAGTACTTC. Translating it yields CASSQVDRVHEQYF.

This clonotype came up a few times. The V and J genes are TRBV20-1 and TRBJ1-5, with D perhaps TRBD1 (6 bases). The V gene's germline CDR1 is DFQATT and CDR2 SNEGSKA (reference sequence). The CDR3 is made up of 14 amino acids. The germline V and J ends were trimmed by 5 bases and 7 bases, with 18 bases remaining between them. The CDR3 loop reads CSASLGGARQPQHF. The CDR3 bases are TGCAGTGCTTCCCTTGGGGGGGCTCGGCAGCCCCAGCATTTT.

In DNA, the CDR3 is TGCAGTGCTTTCAATGGGACCTACAATGAGCAGTTCTTC. Protein product: CSAFNGTYNEQFF. The chain recombines TRBV20-1 with TRBJ2-1; D is ambiguous. Germline lookup yields CDR1 DFQATT and CDR2 SNEGSKA (reference sequence). The CDR3 contains 13 residues. The V gene lost 5 bases and the J gene lost 2 bases, with 10 bases spanning the gap.

This chain joins TRBV29-1 and TRBJ1-2, with D perhaps matching TRBD1 (5 bases). This CDR3 has 13 residues. Trimming cost V 8 bases and J 7 bases, with 20 bases left between them. Germline lookup yields CDR1 SQVTM and CDR2 ANQGSEA. The CDR3, as DNA: TGCAGCTTGGATCTGGGGACGGACTTTGGCTACACCTTC. Translating gives CSLDLGTDFGYTF. The whole variable domain, remainder taken from reference TRBV29-1 and TRBJ1-2, is SAVISQKPSRDICQRGTSLTIQCQVDSQVTMMFWYRQQPGQSLTLIATANQGSEATYESGFVIDKFPISRPNLTFSTLTVSNMSPEDSSIYLCSLDLGTDFGYTFGSGTRLTVV.

The sample holds a few counts of this clonotype. V gene TRBV7-6 combines with J gene TRBJ2-6; D unclear. The CDR3 covers 15 residues. Per germline, CDR1 SGHVS and CDR2 FNYEAQ. Trimming shortened V by 1 base and J by 4 bases, and 8 bases separated the two germline ends. The CDR3 is CASSLGGAGANVLTF. CDR3 bases: TGTGCCAGCAGCTTAGGGGGTGCAGGGGCCAACGTCCTGACTTTC. Together with reference TRBV7-6 and TRBJ2-6, the CDR3 gives the full variable domain: GAGVSQSPRYKVTKRGQDVALRCDPISGHVSLYWYRQALGQGPEFLTYFNYEAQQDKSGLPNDRFSAERPEGSISTLTIQRTEQRDSAMYRCASSLGGAGANVLTFGAGSRLTVL.

This clonotype was seen at least ten times. The CDR3 coding sequence is TGTGCCAGCAGTGGGACATACATGAACACTGAAGCTTTCTTT. Translating gives CASSGTYMNTEAFF. The rearrangement joins TRBV2 to TRBJ1-1; D might be TRBD1 (5 bases). Germline V lookup: CDR1 SNHLY, CDR2 FYNNEI. The CDR3 loop spans 14 amino acids. The V end lost 4 bases, the J end lost 0 bases, and 9 bases lay between the germline ends.

CDR3 DNA sequence: TGTGCCAGCAGTTTAGCGACAGGGGCCTACAATGAGCAGTTCTTC. Translated, it gives CASSLATGAYNEQFF. The chain couples TRBV12-3 or TRBV12-4 to TRBJ2-1; 8 bases are a match to TRBD1. This CDR3 is built from 15 residues. V was pared by 0 bases and J by 2 bases, with 0 bases of the junction left unmatched.

In its sample, this clonotype was seen many times. This chain connects TRBV15 to TRBJ2-5; 7 bases agree with TRBD1. The CDR3 has 15 residues. V was pared by 1 base and J by 4 bases, with 6 bases of the junction left unmatched. Germline V CDR1 and CDR2: LNHNV, YYDKDF (reference sequence). CDR3 sequence: CATSRAQGYGETQYF. In nucleotides, the CDR3 is TGTGCCACCAGCAGAGCACAGGGGTATGGAGAGACCCAGTACTTC.

J is TRBJ2-1 and V is TRBV4-1; either TRBD1 or TRBD2 may fit D (6 bases each). The V gene's germline CDR1 is MGHRA and CDR2 YSYEKL. The length of the CDR3 is 17 residues. Trimming took off 0 bases at V and 9 bases at J, with 21 bases between the two ends. The CDR3 region has the DNA TGCGCCAGCAGCCAAGATCCCCCCGGGGGCACACGCGGTGAGCAGTTCTTC. Encoded protein: CASSQDPPGGTRGEQFF.

The rearrangement links TRBV2 to TRBJ1-1; D is unresolved. Germline CDR1 is SNHLY and CDR2 is FYNNEI. Trimming stripped 7 bases from V and 8 bases from J, with 23 bases between. CDR3 length: 15 residues. CDR3 sequence: CASTQGREEMREAFF. As DNA, the CDR3 is TGTGCCAGCACCCAAGGTAGGGAGGAGATGAGAGAAGCTTTCTTT.

J is TRBJ2-1 and V is TRBV5-1; possibly TRBD2 for D (5 bases). In germline, CDR1 is SGHRS, CDR2 YFSETQ. V lost 5 bases, J lost 0 bases, and 12 bases lay in between. CDR3 length: 15 amino acids. The CDR3 DNA is TGCGCCAGCAGGGAAGCGGTCAGCTCCTACAATGAGCAGTTCTTC. Translated, it gives CASREAVSSYNEQFF.

This clonotype was seen a handful of times. The chain couples TRBV2 to TRBJ2-1; TRBD1 aligns across 7 bases. Germline values: CDR1 SNHLY, CDR2 FYNNEI. The CDR3 totals 14 residues. V was pared by 6 bases and J by 4 bases, with 6 bases of the junction left unmatched. CDR3 nucleotides: TGTGCCAGCAGCCGGGACAGTGCATACAATGAGCAGTTCTTC. This gives the protein CASSRDSAYNEQFF.

This clonotype was seen repeatedly, ten times or more. The V and J genes are TRBV7-6 and TRBJ2-7, with 8 bases aligning to TRBD2. The junction had 13 bases not matched to a gene; V was cut back by 5 bases and J by 1 base. CDR1 SGHVS and CDR2 FNYEAQ come from the germline V gene. The CDR3 extends over 17 amino acids. The CDR3 sequence is CASSATGGQRGSYEQYF. CDR3 nucleotide sequence: TGTGCCAGCAGCGCTACGGGGGGGCAGCGGGGTTCCTACGAGCAGTACTTC. Combining the CDR3 with reference TRBV7-6 and TRBJ2-7 gives the whole variable domain GAGVSQSPRYKVTKRGQDVALRCDPISGHVSLYWYRQALGQGPEFLTYFNYEAQQDKSGLPNDRFSAERPEGSISTLTIQRTEQRDSAMYRCASSATGGQRGSYEQYFGPGTRLTVT.

This clonotype was recorded at least ten times. The CDR3, as DNA: TGTGCCAGCAGCTTTTTTGGGAACACTGAAGCTTTCTTT. This translates into CASSFFGNTEAFF. The chain has TRBV7-3 and TRBJ1-1; D is ambiguous. Trimming removed 3 bases from V and 1 base from J, with 6 bases in between. CDR1 and CDR2 from the germline V gene are SGHTA and FQGTGA. This CDR3 has 13 amino acids.

There are a few counts of this clonotype. The CDR3 protein is CASSHETAYNEQFF. CDR3 DNA sequence: TGCGCCAGCAGCCATGAAACAGCCTACAATGAGCAGTTCTTC. This chain connects TRBV4-1 to TRBJ2-1; D is undetermined. Germline V lookup: CDR1 MGHRA, CDR2 YSYEKL. V was pared by 3 bases and J by 2 bases, with 8 bases between. The CDR3 covers 14 residues.

This clonotype has a count of ten or more. The chain links TRBV7-2 to TRBJ2-5, with D unclear. CDR1 and CDR2 from the germline V gene are SGHTA and FQGNSA. The CDR3 contains 13 residues. V was cut by 1 base and J by 6 bases, with 9 bases left in between. Written as DNA, the CDR3 is TGTGCCAGCAGCTTAGGACTGGGCAAGACCCAGTACTTC. Translated: CASSLGLGKTQYF.

As regards this clonotype: The conserved closing phenylalanine or tryptophan is absent in this CDR3, likely reflecting a read error. V and J are TRBV25-1 and TRBJ1-3, with D maybe TRBD1 (6 bases). CDR1 is MGHDK, CDR2 SYGVNS, per germline. This CDR3 is built from 16 residues. The CDR3 DNA reads TGCGCCAGCAGCCAAATGGGGGGGCGAGCTGGAAACACCATATATTCT. This sequence encodes CASSQMGGRAGNTIYS.

This clonotype was observed a handful of times. The chain has TRBV25-1 and TRBJ2-3; tentative D call: TRBD2 (5 bases). There are 17 residues in the CDR3. Germline V gene sequence: CDR1 MGHDK, CDR2 SYGVNS. Trimming removed 2 bases from V and 0 bases from J, with 15 bases in between. The CDR3 sequence: CASSEDSSAASTDTQYF. As DNA, the CDR3 is TGTGCCAGCAGTGAAGACTCCTCAGCGGCTAGCACAGATACGCAGTATTTT.

In nucleotides, the CDR3 is TGTGCCAGCAGCGTAGGCCTAGCGGTCAATGAGCAGTTCTTC. Its protein is CASSVGLAVNEQFF. The chain is built from TRBV9 and TRBJ2-1; 7 positions agree with TRBD2. The CDR3 consists of 14 residues. Trimming cost V 0 bases and J 6 bases; bases outside gene matches: 3. Per germline, CDR1 SGDLS and CDR2 YYNGEE.

This clonotype was counted many times. V and J are TRBV2 and TRBJ1-1; D is uncertain. The CDR3 spans 11 residues. V lost 6 bases and J lost 4, with 6 bases in between. CDR1 is SNHLY, CDR2 FYNNEI, per germline. As DNA, the CDR3 is TGTGCCAGCAGGGTGTTCACTGAAGCTTTCTTT. It translates to CASRVFTEAFF.

This clonotype was counted at least ten times. The chain is built from TRBV15 and TRBJ1-2; 7 nucleotides line up with TRBD1. The V gene end was trimmed by 5 bases and the J gene end by 5 bases; junction bases not matched to a gene: 14. Germline V CDR1 and CDR2: LNHNV, YYDKDF (reference sequence). The CDR3 consists of 16 residues. The CDR3 spells CATSGQGTATLYGYTF. In DNA, the CDR3 is TGTGCCACCAGCGGCCAAGGGACAGCAACCCTGTATGGCTACACCTTC.

A word on this clonotype: Just one base apart from a much larger clone, this may be a read error. J is TRBJ2-7 and V is TRBV9; a weak D match, TRBD1 (6 bases). The CDR3 loop spans 14 amino acids. Per the germline V gene, CDR1 is SGDLS and CDR2 is YYNGEE. This chain's CDR3 is CPSSPADRYYEQYF. The DNA of the CDR3 is TGTCCCAGCAGCCCCGCGGACAGATACTACGAGCAGTACTTC.

The V call is TRBV12-3 or TRBV12-4, the J call TRBJ1-1; unclear D gene. V lost 3 bases, J lost 1 base, and 6 bases lay in between. The CDR3 spans 13 residues. DNA for the CDR3: TGTGCCAGCAGTTTGATCAAGAACACTGAAGCTTTCTTT. This codes for CASSLIKNTEAFF.